A selection of T cell receptor beta chains follows, all from one sample in a study of beta chain features in type 1 diabetes. TCRdb keeps only in-frame clones here, not all; method: immunoSEQ multiplex PCR. The repertoire has 640,000 or so clones, more than 13% of them found once; the top ten carry 0.035% to 0.045%. The sample was naive CD4+ T cells from blood. These TCRs come from a man between 18 and 35 years old with type 1 diabetes. CDR3s include the opening cysteine and the closing phenylalanine or tryptophan. A D gene is named only where the DNA matches it firmly. Clone size is shown for a subset of rows, as once, few, many or a class of expanded clone.

clone_size j_call v_call d_call cdr3_aa cdr3_nt
- TRBJ1-5 TRBV7-2 - CASSTQGAQPQHF TGTGCCAGCAGCACACAGGGTGCTCAGCCCCAGCATTTT
- TRBJ2-7 TRBV5-1 TRBD2 CASSFGTSASYEQYF TGCGCCAGCAGCTTCGGGACTAGCGCATCCTACGAGCAGTACTTC
few TRBJ1-2 TRBV4-1 - CASSQDSGGYGYTF TGCGCCAGCAGCCAAGATTCAGGCGGGTATGGCTACACCTTC
few TRBJ1-1 TRBV29-1 TRBD1 CSGGTGTEAFF TGCAGCGGTGGGACAGGCACTGAAGCTTTCTTT
- TRBJ2-1 TRBV7-2 TRBD2 CASSLVGGQIYNEQFF TGTGCCAGCAGCTTAGTGGGAGGGCAAATCTACAATGAGCAGTTCTTC
- TRBJ2-1 TRBV18 - CASSQHSEPSNEQFF TGTGCCAGCTCACAACACAGCGAACCGAGCAATGAGCAGTTCTTC
few TRBJ2-7 TRBV5-1 - CASSLESKSGEQYF TGCGCCAGCAGCTTGGAATCAAAGTCCGGCGAGCAGTACTTC
- TRBJ2-3 TRBV7-2 TRBD2 CASSASGGRGTDTQYF TGTGCCAGCAGCGCCTCAGGCGGGAGGGGCACGGATACGCAGTATTTT
few TRBJ2-1 TRBV28 - CASSLGIHNEQFF TGTGCCAGCAGTTTGGGCATACACAATGAGCAGTTCTTC
few TRBJ2-1 TRBV7-2 - CASSLQGEQFF TGTGCCAGCAGCTTGCAGGGAGAGCAGTTCTTC
few TRBJ2-3 TRBV28 TRBD1 CASRAGTGYSDTQYF TGTGCCAGCAGGGCCGGGACAGGATATTCAGATACGCAGTATTTT
few TRBJ1-4 TRBV7-2 - CASSFVDEKLFF TGTGCCAGCAGCTTTGTGGATGAAAAACTGTTTTTT
- TRBJ2-2 TRBV11-3 - CASSLAGPTNNTGELFF TGTGCCAGCAGCTTAGCTGGGCCCACGAATAACACCGGGGAGCTGTTTTTT
- TRBJ2-2 TRBV18 - CASSHQTENTGELFF TGTGCCAGCTCTCACCAAACAGAGAACACCGGGGAGCTGTTTTTT
- TRBJ2-2 TRBV7-8 - CASSPGRLVNTGELFF TGTGCCAGCAGCCCGGGGAGACTAGTGAACACCGGGGAGCTGTTTTTT
few TRBJ2-5 TRBV5-6 - CASSLGFQETQYF TGTGCCAGCAGCTTGGGGTTCCAAGAGACCCAGTACTTC
- TRBJ2-7 TRBV7-2 - CASSLYGDGSYEQYF TGTGCCAGCAGCTTATATGGGGACGGCAGCTACGAGCAGTACTTC
few TRBJ1-3 TRBV18 - CASSPRADSGNTIYF TGTGCCAGCTCACCCCGGGCGGACTCTGGAAACACCATATATTTT
- TRBJ2-5 TRBV6-5 - CASSYSYRETQYF TGTGCCAGCAGTTACTCGTACCGAGAGACCCAGTACTTC
many TRBJ2-1 TRBV7-2 - CASSPSEVGNEQFF TGTGCCAGCAGCCCCTCGGAAGTAGGCAATGAGCAGTTCTTC
- TRBJ2-3 TRBV25-1 - CASSATSTDTQYF TGTGCCAGCAGTGCGACTAGCACAGATACGCAGTATTTT
- TRBJ2-5 TRBV7-7 - CASSLGNQAETQYF TGTGCTAGCAGCTTAGGGAATCAAGCGGAGACCCAGTACTTC
few TRBJ2-7 TRBV5-1 - CASSLRAPYEQYF TGCGCCAGCAGCTTAAGGGCCCCGTACGAGCAGTACTTC
- TRBJ1-1 TRBV6-5 TRBD1 CASSLNDRVAGTEAFF TGTGCCAGCAGTTTAAACGACAGGGTAGCTGGCACTGAAGCTTTCTTT
- TRBJ2-7 TRBV4-3 TRBD1 CASSQEWGQGYEQYF TGCGCCAGCAGCCAAGAGTGGGGACAGGGCTACGAGCAGTACTTC
- TRBJ1-4 TRBV7-2 - CASSLDIEKLFF TGTGCCAGCAGCTTAGATATCGAAAAACTGTTTTTT
- TRBJ2-1 TRBV11-1 TRBD1 CASRSDRGYNEQFF TGTGCCAGCAGATCGGACAGGGGATACAATGAGCAGTTCTTC
few TRBJ2-1 TRBV5-1 - CASSLETYNEQFF TGCGCCAGCAGCTTGGAGACCTACAATGAGCAGTTCTTC
- TRBJ2-3 TRBV5-4 TRBD2 CASSYRGGRSTDTQYF TGTGCCAGCAGCTACCGGGGGGGCCGGAGCACAGATACGCAGTATTTT
few TRBJ2-1 TRBV11-2 TRBD2 CASSLALAGGPHGEQFF TGTGCCAGCAGCTTAGCGCTAGCGGGAGGGCCGCACGGTGAGCAGTTCTTC
- TRBJ2-3 TRBV6-8 - CPGAIITDTQYF TGTCCGGGCGCCATTATCACAGATACGCAGTATTTT
few TRBJ2-1 TRBV6-1 TRBD1 CASSGTGVMDNEQFF TGTGCCAGCAGTGGGACAGGGGTGATGGACAATGAGCAGTTCTTC
- TRBJ2-7 TRBV15 - CATSRDRTHLSYEQYF TGTGCCACCAGCAGAGATAGGACACATCTCTCCTACGAGCAGTACTTC
- TRBJ1-1 TRBV14 - CASNPTYWEPEAFF TGTGCCAGCAACCCGACTTACTGGGAGCCTGAAGCTTTCTTT
few TRBJ1-3 TRBV9 - CASSVGSGSGNTIYF TGTGCCAGCAGCGTAGGATCGGGGTCTGGAAACACCATATATTTT
few TRBJ2-1 TRBV10-1 - CASRQDYYNEQFF TGCGCCAGCCGACAGGACTACTACAATGAGCAGTTCTTC
few TRBJ2-7 TRBV25-1 - CASSLRYEQYF TGTGCCAGCAGTCTGAGGTACGAGCAGTACTTC
few TRBJ2-1 TRBV7-9 TRBD2 CASSQRGSSYNEQFF TGTGCCAGCAGCCAGCGCGGGAGCTCCTACAATGAGCAGTTCTTC
- TRBJ2-7 TRBV14 TRBD2 CASSQVVDSGRNGQYF TGTGCCAGCAGCCAAGTCGTCGATAGCGGGAGAAATGGGCAGTACTTC
- TRBJ1-1 TRBV6-6 - CASSYAGAVDAFF TGTGCCAGCAGTTACGCGGGGGCAGTTGATGCTTTCTTT